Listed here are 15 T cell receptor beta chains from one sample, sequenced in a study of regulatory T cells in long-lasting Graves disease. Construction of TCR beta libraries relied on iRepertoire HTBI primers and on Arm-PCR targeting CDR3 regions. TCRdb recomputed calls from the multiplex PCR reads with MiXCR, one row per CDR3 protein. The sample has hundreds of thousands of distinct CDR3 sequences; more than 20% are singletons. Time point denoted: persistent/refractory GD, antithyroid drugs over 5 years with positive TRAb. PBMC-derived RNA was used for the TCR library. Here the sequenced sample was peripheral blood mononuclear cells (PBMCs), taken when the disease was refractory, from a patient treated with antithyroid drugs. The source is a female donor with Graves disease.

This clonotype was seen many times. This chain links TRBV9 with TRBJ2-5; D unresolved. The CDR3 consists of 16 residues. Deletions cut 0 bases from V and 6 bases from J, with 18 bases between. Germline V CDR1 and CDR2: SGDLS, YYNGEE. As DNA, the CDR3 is TGTGCCAGCAGCGTAGAGGCCCGTTCAGTCCACCAGACCCAGTACTTC. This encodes CASSVEARSVHQTQYF. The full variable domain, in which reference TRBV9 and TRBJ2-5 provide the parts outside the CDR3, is DSGVTQTPKHLITATGQRVTLRCSPRSGDLSVYWYQQSLDQGLQFLIQYYNGEERAKGNILERFSAQQFPDLHSELNLSSLELGDSALYFCASSVEARSVHQTQYFGPGTRLLVL.

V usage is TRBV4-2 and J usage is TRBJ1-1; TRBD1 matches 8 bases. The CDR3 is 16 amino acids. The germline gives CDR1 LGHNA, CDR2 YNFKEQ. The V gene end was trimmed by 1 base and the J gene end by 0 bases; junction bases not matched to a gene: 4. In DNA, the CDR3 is TGTGCCAGCAGCCAAGTCCCAGGGGGCCTGAACACTGAAGCTTTCTTT. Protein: CASSQVPGGLNTEAFF.

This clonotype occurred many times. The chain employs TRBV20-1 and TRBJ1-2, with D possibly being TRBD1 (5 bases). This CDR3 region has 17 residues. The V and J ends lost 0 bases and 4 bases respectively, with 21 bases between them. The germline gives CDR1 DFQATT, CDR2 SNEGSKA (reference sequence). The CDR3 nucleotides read TGCAGTGCTAGAGATCTAGGGGTCACGGCGGCGCGCTATGGCTACACCTTC. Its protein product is CSARDLGVTAARYGYTF.

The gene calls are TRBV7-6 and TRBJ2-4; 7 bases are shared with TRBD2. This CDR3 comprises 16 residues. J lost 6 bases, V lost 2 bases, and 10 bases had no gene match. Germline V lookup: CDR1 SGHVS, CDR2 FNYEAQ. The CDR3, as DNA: TGTGCCAGCAGCTTACTGGCGGGAGACGTTGGAAACATTCAGTACTTC. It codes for CASSLLAGDVGNIQYF.

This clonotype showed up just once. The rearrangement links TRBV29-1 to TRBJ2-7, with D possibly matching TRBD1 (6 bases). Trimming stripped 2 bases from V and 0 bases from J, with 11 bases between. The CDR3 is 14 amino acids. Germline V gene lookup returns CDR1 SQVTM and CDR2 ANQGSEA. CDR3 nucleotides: TGCAGCGTTGAACCCAGGGACAACTCCTACGAGCAGTACTTC. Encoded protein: CSVEPRDNSYEQYF.

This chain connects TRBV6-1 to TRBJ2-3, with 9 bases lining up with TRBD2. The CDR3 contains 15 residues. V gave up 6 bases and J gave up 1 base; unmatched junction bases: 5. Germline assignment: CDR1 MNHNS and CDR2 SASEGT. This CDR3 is CASRNSGSGTDTQYF. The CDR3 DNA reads TGTGCCAGCAGAAATAGCGGGAGTGGCACAGATACGCAGTATTTT.

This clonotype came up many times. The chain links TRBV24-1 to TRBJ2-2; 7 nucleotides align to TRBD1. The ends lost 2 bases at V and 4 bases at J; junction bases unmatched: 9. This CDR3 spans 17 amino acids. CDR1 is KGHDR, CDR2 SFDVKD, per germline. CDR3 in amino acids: CATSDSRRRGTTGELFF. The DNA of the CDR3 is TGTGCCACCAGTGATTCGCGTCGCAGGGGGACCACCGGGGAGCTGTTTTTT.

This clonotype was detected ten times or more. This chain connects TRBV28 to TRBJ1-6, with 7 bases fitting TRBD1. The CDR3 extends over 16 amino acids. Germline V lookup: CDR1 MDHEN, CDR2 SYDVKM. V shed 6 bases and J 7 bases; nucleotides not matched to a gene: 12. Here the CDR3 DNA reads TGTGCCAGCAGCGGGCCCCGACAGGGCCCAAATTCACCCCTCCACTTT. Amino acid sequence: CASSGPRQGPNSPLHF.

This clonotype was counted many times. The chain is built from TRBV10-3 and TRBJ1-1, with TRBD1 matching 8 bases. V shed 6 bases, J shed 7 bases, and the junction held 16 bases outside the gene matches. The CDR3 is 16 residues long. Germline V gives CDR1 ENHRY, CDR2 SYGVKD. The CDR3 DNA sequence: TGTGCCATCAGCTCCGGCCCGACAGGGGACGTTGGTGAAGCTTTCTTT. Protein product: CAISSGPTGDVGEAFF.

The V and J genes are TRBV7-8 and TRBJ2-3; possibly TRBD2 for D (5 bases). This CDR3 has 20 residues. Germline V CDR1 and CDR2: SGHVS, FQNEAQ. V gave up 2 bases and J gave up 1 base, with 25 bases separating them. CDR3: CASSLRFATPGFSGTDTQYF. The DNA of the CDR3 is TGTGCCAGCAGCTTAAGATTCGCCACCCCGGGGTTCTCGGGCACAGATACGCAGTATTTT.

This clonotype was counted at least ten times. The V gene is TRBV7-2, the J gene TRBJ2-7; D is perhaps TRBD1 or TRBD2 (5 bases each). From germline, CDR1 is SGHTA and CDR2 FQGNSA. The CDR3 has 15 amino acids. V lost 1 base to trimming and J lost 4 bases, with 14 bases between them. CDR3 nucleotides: TGTGCCAGCAGCTTAGTTGGAGGCCCAGGGTACGAGCAGTACTTC. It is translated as CASSLVGGPGYEQYF.

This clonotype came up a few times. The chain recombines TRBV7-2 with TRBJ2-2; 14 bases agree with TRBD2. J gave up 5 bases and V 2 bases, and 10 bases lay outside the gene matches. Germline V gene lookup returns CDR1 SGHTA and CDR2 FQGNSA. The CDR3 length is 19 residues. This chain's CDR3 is CASSLRGWGLAGETGELFF. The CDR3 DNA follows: TGTGCCAGCAGCTTAAGGGGCTGGGGACTAGCGGGAGAAACCGGGGAGCTGTTTTTT.

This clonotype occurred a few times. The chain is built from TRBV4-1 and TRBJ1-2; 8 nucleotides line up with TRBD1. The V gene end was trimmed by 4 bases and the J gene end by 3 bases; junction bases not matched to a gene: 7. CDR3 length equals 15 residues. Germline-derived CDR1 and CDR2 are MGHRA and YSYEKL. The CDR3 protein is CASSPLPQGDYGYTF. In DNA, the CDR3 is TGCGCCAGCAGCCCCCTCCCACAGGGGGACTATGGCTACACCTTC.

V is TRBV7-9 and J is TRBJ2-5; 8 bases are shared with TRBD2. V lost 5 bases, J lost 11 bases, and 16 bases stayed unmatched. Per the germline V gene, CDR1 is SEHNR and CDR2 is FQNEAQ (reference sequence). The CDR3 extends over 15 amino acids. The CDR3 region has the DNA TGTGCCAGCAGCCTAGGGGCAGCGGGAGTGCGTGAGCAGTACTTC. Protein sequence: CASSLGAAGVREQYF.

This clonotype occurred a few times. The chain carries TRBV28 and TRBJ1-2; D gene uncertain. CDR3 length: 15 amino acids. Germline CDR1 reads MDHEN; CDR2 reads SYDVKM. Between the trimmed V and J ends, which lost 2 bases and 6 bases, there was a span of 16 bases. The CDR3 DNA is TGTGCCAGCAGTTTACTGGGCTTAACTTCCCATGGCTACACCTTC. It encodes CASSLLGLTSHGYTF.